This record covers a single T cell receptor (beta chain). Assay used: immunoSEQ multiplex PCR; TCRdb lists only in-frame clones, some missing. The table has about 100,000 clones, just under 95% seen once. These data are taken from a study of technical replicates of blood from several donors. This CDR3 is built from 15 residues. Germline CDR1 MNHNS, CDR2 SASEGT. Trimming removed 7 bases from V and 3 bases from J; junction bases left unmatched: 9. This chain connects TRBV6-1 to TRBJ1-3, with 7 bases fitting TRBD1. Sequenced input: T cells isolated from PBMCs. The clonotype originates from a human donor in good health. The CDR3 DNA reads TGTGCCAGCACACCCCCCCGACAGGGTGGAAACACCATATATTTT. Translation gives CASTPPRQGGNTIYF.